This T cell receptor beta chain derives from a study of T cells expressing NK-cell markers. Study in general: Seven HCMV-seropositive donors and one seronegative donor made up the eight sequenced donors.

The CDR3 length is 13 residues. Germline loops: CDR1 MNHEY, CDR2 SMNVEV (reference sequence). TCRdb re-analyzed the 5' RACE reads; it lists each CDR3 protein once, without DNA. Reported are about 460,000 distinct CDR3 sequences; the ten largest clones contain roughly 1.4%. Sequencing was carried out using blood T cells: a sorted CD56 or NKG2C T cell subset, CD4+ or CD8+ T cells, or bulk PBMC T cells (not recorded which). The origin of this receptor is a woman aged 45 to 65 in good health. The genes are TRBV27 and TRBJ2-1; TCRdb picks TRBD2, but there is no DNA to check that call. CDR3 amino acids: CASSSGLAGSQFF.